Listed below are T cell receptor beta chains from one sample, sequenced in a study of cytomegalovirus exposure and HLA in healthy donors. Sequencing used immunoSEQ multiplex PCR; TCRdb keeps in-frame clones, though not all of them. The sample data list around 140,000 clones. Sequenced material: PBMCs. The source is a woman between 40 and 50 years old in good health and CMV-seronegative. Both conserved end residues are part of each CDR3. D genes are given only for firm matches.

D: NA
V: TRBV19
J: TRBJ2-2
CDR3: CASAPEGHLNTGELFF
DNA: TGTGCCAGCGCTCCTGAGGGACATCTGAACACCGGGGAGCTGTTTTTT

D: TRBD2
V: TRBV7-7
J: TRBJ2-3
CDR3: CASSLGLAGVMDTQYF
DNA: TGTGCTAGCAGCTTAGGACTAGCGGGGGTAATGGATACGCAGTATTTT

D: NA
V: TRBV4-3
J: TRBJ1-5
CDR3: CASSQDGGGPQHF
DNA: TGCGCCAGCAGCCAAGATGGGGGAGGGCCCCAGCATTTT

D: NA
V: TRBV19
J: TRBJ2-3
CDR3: CASQIRGPTDTQYF
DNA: TGTGCCAGCCAAATACGCGGCCCCACAGATACGCAGTATTTT

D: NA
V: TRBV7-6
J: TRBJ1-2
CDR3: CASTAGGSGYTF
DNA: TGTGCCAGCACCGCGGGGGGCTCTGGCTACACCTTC

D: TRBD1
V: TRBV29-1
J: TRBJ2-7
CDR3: CSGIGGSYEQYF
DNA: TGCAGCGGGATAGGGGGCAGTTACGAGCAGTACTTC

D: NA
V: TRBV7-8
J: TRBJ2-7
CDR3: CASSLKDGGGQTLRQYF
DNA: TGTGCCAGCAGCTTAAAGGATGGCGGAGGACAGACACTTAGGCAGTACTTC

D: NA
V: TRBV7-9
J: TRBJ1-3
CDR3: CASSLEQGPPGNTIYF
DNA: TGTGCCAGCAGCTTAGAACAGGGCCCCCCTGGAAACACCATATATTTT

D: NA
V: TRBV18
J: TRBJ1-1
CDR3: CASSPPARRREAFF
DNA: TGTGCCAGCTCACCACCGGCCAGGCGCCGGGAAGCTTTCTTT

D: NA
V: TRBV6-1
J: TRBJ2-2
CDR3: CASSEARPTGELFF
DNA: TGTGCCAGCAGTGAAGCCAGGCCTACCGGGGAGCTGTTTTTT

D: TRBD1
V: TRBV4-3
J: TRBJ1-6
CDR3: CASSQGYGTGDSPLHF
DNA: TGCGCCAGCAGCCAAGGTTACGGGACAGGAGATTCACCCCTCCACTTT

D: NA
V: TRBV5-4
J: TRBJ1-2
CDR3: CASSSRGPGYGYTF
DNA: TGTGCCAGCAGCTCCCGAGGTCCTGGCTATGGCTACACCTTC

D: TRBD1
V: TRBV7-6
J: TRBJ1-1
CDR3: CASSLVMAGGNTEAFF
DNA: TGTGCCAGCAGCTTAGTCATGGCAGGGGGGAACACTGAAGCTTTCTTT

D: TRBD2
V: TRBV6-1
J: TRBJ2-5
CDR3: CASSERIAGFQETQYF
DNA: TGTGCCAGCAGTGAAAGGATAGCGGGCTTCCAAGAGACCCAGTACTTC

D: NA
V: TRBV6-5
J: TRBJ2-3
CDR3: CASTSRGTDTQYF
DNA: TGTGCCAGCACCTCGAGGGGGACAGATACGCAGTATTTT

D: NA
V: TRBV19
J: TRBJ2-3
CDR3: CASSLGQITDTQYF
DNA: TGTGCCAGTAGTCTCGGACAGATCACAGATACGCAGTATTTT

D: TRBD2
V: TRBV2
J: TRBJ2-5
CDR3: CASSDTGTSGETQYF
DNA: TGTGCCAGCAGTGATACGGGGACTAGCGGAGAGACCCAGTACTTC

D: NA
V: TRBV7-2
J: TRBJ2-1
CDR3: CASSPRTDNEQFF
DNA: TGTGCCAGCAGCCCTAGGACAGACAATGAGCAGTTCTTC

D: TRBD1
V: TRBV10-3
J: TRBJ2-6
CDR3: CAIRRDSSGANVLTF
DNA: TGTGCCATCAGACGGGACAGCTCTGGGGCCAACGTCCTGACTTTC

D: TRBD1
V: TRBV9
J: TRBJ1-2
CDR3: CASSASGGFGYTF
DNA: TGTGCCAGCAGTGCCTCAGGGGGGTTCGGCTACACCTTC